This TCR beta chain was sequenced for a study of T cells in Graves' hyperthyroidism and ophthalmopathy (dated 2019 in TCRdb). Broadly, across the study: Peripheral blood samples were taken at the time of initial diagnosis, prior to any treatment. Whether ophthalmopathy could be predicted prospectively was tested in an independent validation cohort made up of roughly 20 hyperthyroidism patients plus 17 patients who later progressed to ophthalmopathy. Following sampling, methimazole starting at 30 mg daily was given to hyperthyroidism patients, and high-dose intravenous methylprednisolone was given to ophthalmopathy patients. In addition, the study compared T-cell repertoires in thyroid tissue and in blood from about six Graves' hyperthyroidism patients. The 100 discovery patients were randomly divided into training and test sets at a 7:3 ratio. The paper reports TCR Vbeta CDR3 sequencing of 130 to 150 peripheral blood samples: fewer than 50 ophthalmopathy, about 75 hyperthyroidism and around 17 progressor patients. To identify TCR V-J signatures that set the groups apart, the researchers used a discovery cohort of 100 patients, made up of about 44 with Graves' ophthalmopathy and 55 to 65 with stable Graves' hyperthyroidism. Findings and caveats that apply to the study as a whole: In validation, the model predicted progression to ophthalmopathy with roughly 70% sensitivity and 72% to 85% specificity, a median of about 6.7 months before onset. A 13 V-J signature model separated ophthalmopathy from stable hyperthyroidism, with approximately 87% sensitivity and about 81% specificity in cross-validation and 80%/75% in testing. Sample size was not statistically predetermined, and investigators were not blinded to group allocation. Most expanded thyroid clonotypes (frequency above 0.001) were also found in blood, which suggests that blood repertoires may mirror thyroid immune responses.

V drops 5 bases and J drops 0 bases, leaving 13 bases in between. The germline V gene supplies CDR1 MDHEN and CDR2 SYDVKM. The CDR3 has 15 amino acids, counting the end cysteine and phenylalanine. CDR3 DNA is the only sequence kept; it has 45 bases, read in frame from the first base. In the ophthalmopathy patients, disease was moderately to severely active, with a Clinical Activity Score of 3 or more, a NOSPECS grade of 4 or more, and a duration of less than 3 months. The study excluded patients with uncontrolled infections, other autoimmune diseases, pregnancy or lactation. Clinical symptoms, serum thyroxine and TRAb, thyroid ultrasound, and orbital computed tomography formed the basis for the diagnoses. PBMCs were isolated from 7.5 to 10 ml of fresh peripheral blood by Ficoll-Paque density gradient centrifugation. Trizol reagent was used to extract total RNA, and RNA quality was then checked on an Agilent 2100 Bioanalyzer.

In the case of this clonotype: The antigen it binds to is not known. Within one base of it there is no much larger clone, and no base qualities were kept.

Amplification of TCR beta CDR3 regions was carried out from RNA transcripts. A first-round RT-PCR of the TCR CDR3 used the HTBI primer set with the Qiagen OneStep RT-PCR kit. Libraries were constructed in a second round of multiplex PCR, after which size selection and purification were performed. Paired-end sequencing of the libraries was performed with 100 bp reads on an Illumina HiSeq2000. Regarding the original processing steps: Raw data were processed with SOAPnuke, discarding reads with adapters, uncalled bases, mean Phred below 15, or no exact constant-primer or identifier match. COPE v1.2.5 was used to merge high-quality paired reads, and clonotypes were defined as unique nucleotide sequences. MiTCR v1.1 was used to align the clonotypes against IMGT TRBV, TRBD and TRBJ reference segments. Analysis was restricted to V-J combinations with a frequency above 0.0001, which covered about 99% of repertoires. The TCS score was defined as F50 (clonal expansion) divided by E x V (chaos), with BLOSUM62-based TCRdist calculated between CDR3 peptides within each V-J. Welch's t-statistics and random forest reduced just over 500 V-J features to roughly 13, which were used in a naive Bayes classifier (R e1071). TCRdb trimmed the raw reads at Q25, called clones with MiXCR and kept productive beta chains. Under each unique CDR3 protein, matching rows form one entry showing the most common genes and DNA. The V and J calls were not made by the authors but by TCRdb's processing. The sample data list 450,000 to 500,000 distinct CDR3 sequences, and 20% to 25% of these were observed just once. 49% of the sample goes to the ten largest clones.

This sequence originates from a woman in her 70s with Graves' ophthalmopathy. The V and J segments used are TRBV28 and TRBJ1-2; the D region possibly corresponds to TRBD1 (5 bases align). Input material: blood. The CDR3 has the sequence CASSVEEGANYGYTF. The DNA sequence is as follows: TGTGCCAGCAGTGTGGAGGAAGGGGCTAACTATGGCTACACCTTC.